This TCR beta chain was sequenced during a study of cytomegalovirus exposure and HLA in healthy donors. The PCR ran on 60 Vbeta and 13 Jbeta primers. Generated by immunoSEQ multiplex PCR, the TCRdb table keeps only in-frame clones and is missing some. The data contain some 180,000 clones, approximately 11% of them seen just once; the ten biggest clones take up over 6.5%. There are a few counts of this clone. Sequenced material: PBMCs. The clonotype originates from a man aged 50 or older in good health and CMV-seropositive.

This CDR3 is CASSPNPGVSEQFF. The CDR3 DNA reads as TGTGCCAGCAGCCCTAACCCAGGGGTGAGTGAGCAGTTCTTC. This chain connects TRBV7-2 to TRBJ2-1; weak D call: TRBD1 (6 bases). Germline loops: CDR1 SGHTA, CDR2 FQGNSA. V was pared by 5 bases and J by 9 bases, with 17 bases between. The CDR3 covers 14 residues.